Each of the 9 T cell receptor beta chains below was sequenced from the same sample in a study of metastatic and nonmetastatic thyroid tumors. Thyroid surgery was performed in patients who had received no treatment beforehand. TCRdb recomputed clones from the PCR reads via MiXCR. The sample has about 15,000 clones, around 25% seen once. Sequencing was carried out using tumor tissue. Receptor source: a female donor with papillary thyroid cancer or a benign thyroid nodule (not recorded which). Some clones in this sample may be carry-over from other donors' samples.

This clone was detected ten times or more. The chain employs TRBV3-1 and TRBJ2-1, with 7 bases fitting TRBD2. Germline-derived CDR1 and CDR2 are LGHDT and YNNKEL (reference sequence). V dropped 0 bases and J dropped 1; count of bases not matched to a gene: 9. The CDR3 consists of 18 residues. As DNA, the CDR3 is TGTGCCAGCAGCCAAGATCGGGGACTATACAATTCCTACAATGAGCAGTTCTTC. It yields the protein CASSQDRGLYNSYNEQFF.

The genes are TRBV10-3 and TRBJ2-2; a weak D match, TRBD2 (5 bases). Germline CDR1 is ENHRY and CDR2 is SYGVKD. Trimming left V 3 bases short and J 2 bases short, with 13 bases between. CDR3 size: 16 residues. In nucleotides, the CDR3 is TGTGCCATCAGTGATCGCTATCGGGGAAACACCGGGGAGCTGTTTTTT. Translation gives CAISDRYRGNTGELFF.

At least ten counts were recorded for this clone. The chain uses TRBV12-3 or TRBV12-4 and TRBJ2-3; 9 nucleotides agree with TRBD1. The CDR3 length is 16 residues. Trimming at V came to 6 bases and at J to 8 bases, leaving 15 bases not matched to a gene. As DNA, the CDR3 is TGTGCCAGCAGCAAAACTGCGGGACAGGGTTCGGCTACGCAGTATTTT. It encodes CASSKTAGQGSATQYF.

Ten or more counts support this clone. This chain connects TRBV20-1 to TRBJ2-7; 12 nucleotides match TRBD2. CDR1 and CDR2 (germline): DFQATT, SNEGSKA (reference sequence). This CDR3 has 13 residues. The V segment lost 6 bases and the J segment 6 bases; nucleotides outside the gene matches: 6. DNA for the CDR3: TGCAGTGCACCTGGACTAGCGGGACTCGAGCAGTACTTC. Translating gives CSAPGLAGLEQYF.

By frequency in the sample, this clone is medium-sized. DNA of the CDR3: TGTGCCAGCAGGGGGGGACAGATATGGGACATTCAGTACTTC. Its protein product is CASRGGQIWDIQYF. The J gene is TRBJ2-4, the V gene TRBV28; maybe TRBD1 (7 bases). Germline V lookup: CDR1 MDHEN, CDR2 SYDVKM. The CDR3 sequence is 14 residues long. Trimming left V 6 bases short and J 8 bases short, with 17 bases between.

V is TRBV30 and J is TRBJ2-2; 9 bases map to TRBD1. There are 15 residues in the CDR3. Germline V gene lookup returns CDR1 GTSNPN and CDR2 SVGIG (reference sequence). The J segment lost 6 bases and the V segment lost 2 bases, leaving 7 bases of the junction unmatched. The CDR3 bases are TGTGCCTGGAGTTGGGGGACAGGGTTCTCCGGGGAGCTGTTTTTT. Translated, it gives CAWSWGTGFSGELFF.

The rearrangement joins TRBV20-1 to TRBJ1-1; D remains ambiguous. This CDR3 region has 12 residues. Trimming shortened V by 3 bases and J by 11 bases, and 16 bases separated the two germline ends. Germline V lookup: CDR1 DFQATT, CDR2 SNEGSKA (reference sequence). The CDR3 nucleotides read TGCAGTGCTAGGAGGATGAACACCGAGGCTTTCTTT. This encodes CSARRMNTEAFF.

This clone has ten or more counts. The rearrangement uses TRBV27 and TRBJ2-1, with D perhaps TRBD2 (6 bases). V was cut by 4 bases and J by 1 base, with 8 bases left in between. The CDR3 is made up of 14 amino acids. The V gene's germline CDR1 is MNHEY and CDR2 SMNVEV (reference sequence). The CDR3 spells CASSSGLSYNEQFF. The DNA for the CDR3 is TGTGCCAGCAGTTCCGGACTATCCTACAATGAGCAGTTCTTC.

The V and J genes are TRBV6-1 and TRBJ2-7; possibly TRBD2 for D (6 bases). The CDR3 has 15 residues. Trimming removed 1 base from V and 0 bases from J, with 10 bases in between. CDR1 MNHNS and CDR2 SASEGT come from the germline V gene. CDR3 DNA sequence: TGTGCCAGCAGTGAAGTTGGAGGGGCCTCCTACGAGCAGTACTTC. This sequence encodes CASSEVGGASYEQYF.